The entry below describes one T cell receptor (beta chain). There is no known antigen for this receptor. Qualities for individual bases were not recorded, and no much larger clone is one base off. Participants in the prospective study were enrolled through a virtual design, were aged about 18 to 89 years, and lived in approximately 24 United States geographic areas. In the prospective study, cohorts were assigned on the basis of participant-reported clinical history obtained from a screening survey and a study questionnaire. Recovered participants in ImmuneRACE Cohort 3 were defined as having two consecutive negative NP/OP PCR tests, clearance from a healthcare professional, or resolution of symptoms. In the prospective study, mobile phlebotomists collected whole blood, serum and a nasopharyngeal or oropharyngeal swab from each participant. Over a roughly 2-month period, participants in the prospective study had the option of providing additional blood draws and questionnaires. Blood samples from the prospective study were shipped frozen or at room temperature prior to DNA extraction.

This entry belongs to a study of blood T cell repertoires in COVID-19 (dated by TCRdb to the early 2020s). The study in broad terms: Collaborator samples came from the United States, Italy and Spain and covered acute and convalescent phases of COVID-19. The prospective study material was composed of cDNA or gDNA derived from T cells, B-cell-depleted T cells, or PBMCs. Subjects who had been exposed to COVID-19, were actively infected with it, or had recovered from it provided the deeply sampled blood TCRbeta repertoires that made up the dataset. The repertoires were released in a freely available public database intended as a resource for research on the immune response to SARS-CoV-2. Samples were obtained from the ongoing ImmuneRACE study (first 160 participants) and from 950 to 1,500 subjects provided by 6 global collaborators. Nearly every sample came with metadata listing a de-identified subject ID, COVID-19 status, age in years and sex. Where available, HLA class I and class II types were taken from metadata supplied by the sample provider and were not determined by assay-based typing.

From V the trimming removes 4 bases and from J it removes 5 bases, while the gene matches leave 10 bases of the junction unaccounted for. Counted from cysteine to phenylalanine, this CDR3 has 17 amino acids. Here the CDR3 DNA is all that survives: 51 bases in frame from base 1. CDR1 and CDR2 were assigned from the germline V gene (reference sequence) as MNHEY and SMNVEV. Study-wide findings and limitations: How much clinical and demographic metadata was included differed by source and by participant, and the metadata was provided uncurated.

TCRbeta CDR3 regions were amplified from genomic DNA by means of the immunoSEQ Assay, a bias-controlled multiplex PCR. In the authors' own workflow: The number of nucleated cells in each sample was estimated from the amplification of reference gene primers within the assay. To quantify the absolute abundance of each unique TCRbeta CDR3 rearrangement, sequence reads were collapsed and filtered. For each sample, productive Simpson clonality was calculated by taking the square root of Simpson's diversity index across productive rearrangements. The clones in this table, taken by TCRdb from immuneACCESS, are in-frame only. Not every clone is retained; where verified, under half of the shortfall comes from an unresolved V gene, and the cause of the rest is unknown. V and J calls and clone size follow that table, whereas D and trimming were derived from the DNA. In all, the sample holds over 200,000 clones, and around four fifths of those were seen once. The ten largest clones add up to around 16% of the sample.

The V and J segments used are TRBV27 and TRBJ2-2; TRBD2 agrees with 10 junctional bases. The specimen sequenced was PBMCs or T cells enriched from blood (not recorded which). The clonotype was recovered from a man aged 35-49 years who had recovered from COVID-19. The CDR3 amino acid sequence is: CASSSLVAGGRTGELFF. The sequenced DNA is TGTGCCAGCAGTTCTTTAGTAGCGGGAGGAAGGACCGGGGAGCTGTTTTTT.